A single sample is the source of the 29 T cell receptor beta chains below, sequenced in a study of blood T cell repertoires in COVID-19. Method: immunoSEQ multiplex PCR; TCRdb's copy keeps in-frame clones and lacks some. This sample yields about 120,000 clones, of which 70% to 80% are seen a single time; approximately 3.9% belongs to the top ten. Sequencing was performed on peripheral blood. These receptors came from a woman older than 75 with acute or convalescent COVID-19.

DNA of the CDR3: TGCGCCAGCAGCATTAGCGGGGGTGCCCCCGATGAGCAGTTCTTC. Translation gives CASSISGGAPDEQFF. This rearrangement joins TRBV5-1 to TRBJ2-1, with TRBD2 identical over 9 bases. The CDR3 extends over 15 amino acids. The V segment lost 4 bases and the J segment 8 bases; nucleotides outside the gene matches: 10. Germline CDR1 reads SGHRS; CDR2 reads YFSETQ.

This clone was seen just once. The rearrangement links TRBV3-1 (or the pseudogene TRBV3-2) to TRBJ2-4; D is ambiguous. CDR3 length: 15 amino acids. Germline assignment: CDR1 LGHDT and CDR2 YNNKEL (reference sequence). Trimming took off 4 bases at V and 5 bases at J, with 15 bases between the two ends. CDR3 DNA: TGTGCCAGCAGCCCGCCCCGTGGCGGTGAAAACATTCAGTACTTC. This encodes CASSPPRGGENIQYF.

The chain has TRBV12-3 or TRBV12-4 and TRBJ2-6, with D perhaps TRBD1 (5 bases). The V and J ends lost 2 bases and 11 bases respectively, with 10 bases between them. This CDR3 has 13 amino acids. The CDR3 DNA reads TGTGCCAGCAGTTTAACCAGGGCGCACGTCCTGACTTTC. Encoded protein: CASSLTRAHVLTF.

The chain links TRBV7-3 to TRBJ1-1, with D possibly matching TRBD1 (6 bases). Trimming removed 5 bases at V and 3 bases at J, with 16 bases between. Germline CDR1 is SGHTA and CDR2 is FQGTGA. This CDR3 has 15 residues. The CDR3 is CASSPTWGPDTEAFF. The CDR3 DNA reads as TGTGCCAGCAGCCCTACTTGGGGGCCCGACACTGAAGCTTTCTTT.

V usage is TRBV7-8 and J usage is TRBJ1-1; no definite D call. The germline V gene encodes CDR1 SGHVS and CDR2 FQNEAQ. The CDR3 sequence is 13 residues long. V lost 5 bases, J lost 1 base, and 8 bases lay in between. In DNA form, the CDR3 reads TGTGCCAGCAGCATTACTTCGAACACTGAAGCTTTCTTT. It yields the protein CASSITSNTEAFF.

This clone was seen a handful of times. The CDR3 DNA reads as TGCAGCGTACAAAATCTGGGGGGGACGAACTATGGCTACACCTTC. It encodes CSVQNLGGTNYGYTF. This chain connects TRBV29-1 to TRBJ1-2; a possible D gene is TRBD1 (5 bases). V was shortened by 6 bases and J by 2 bases, with 19 bases between the two germline ends. Looked up from germline, CDR1 is SQVTM and CDR2 is ANQGSEA. The CDR3 has 15 amino acids. Based on the CDR3 plus reference TRBV29-1 and TRBJ1-2, the full variable domain is SAVISQKPSRDICQRGTSLTIQCQVDSQVTMMFWYRQQPGQSLTLIATANQGSEATYESGFVIDKFPISRPNLTFSTLTVSNMSPEDSSIYLCSVQNLGGTNYGYTFGSGTRLTVV.

Only a few counts were recorded for this clone. DNA of the CDR3: TGTGCCAGCAGCTTGGGACAGGGGGCTGGTGAGCAGTTCTTC. Protein: CASSLGQGAGEQFF. V gene TRBV5-8 combines with J gene TRBJ2-1, with 10 positions matching TRBD1. Germline CDR1 reads SGHTS; CDR2 reads YDEGEE. The CDR3 loop spans 14 amino acids. The V gene end was trimmed by 0 bases and the J gene end by 9 bases; junction bases not matched to a gene: 3.

The sample holds one count of this clone. This chain connects TRBV5-4 to TRBJ2-5; 8 positions match TRBD2. Germline lookup yields CDR1 SGHNT and CDR2 YYREEE (reference sequence). This CDR3 has 14 amino acids. The J segment lost 5 bases and the V segment lost 2 bases, leaving 5 bases of the junction unmatched. The CDR3 DNA sequence: TGTGCCAGCAGCTTTGGGTCGGGGGGGGAGACCCAGTACTTC. Translating it yields CASSFGSGGETQYF.

V gene TRBV2 combines with J gene TRBJ1-5; 10 nucleotides line up with TRBD1. Trimming took 6 bases from V and 7 from J; bases not matched to a gene: 9. Germline V gene sequence: CDR1 SNHLY, CDR2 FYNNEI. This CDR3 is 15 amino acids long. DNA for the CDR3: TGTGCCAGCAGATGGGACAGGGGCGAAGAGCAGCCCCAGCATTTT. Translated, it gives CASRWDRGEEQPQHF.

V is TRBV5-1 and J is TRBJ2-5; 12 bases match TRBD2. Per germline, CDR1 SGHRS and CDR2 YFSETQ. The CDR3 has 17 amino acids. The ends lost 4 bases at V and 3 bases at J; junction bases unmatched: 10. The CDR3 region is CASSLERRLAGEETQYF. CDR3 nucleotides: TGCGCCAGCAGCCTGGAGAGGAGACTAGCGGGAGAAGAGACCCAGTACTTC.

The V and J genes are TRBV2 and TRBJ2-3; 8 bases fit TRBD2. Trimming took 7 bases from V and 6 from J; bases not matched to a gene: 9. The germline V gene has CDR1 SNHLY and CDR2 FYNNEI. This CDR3 region has 14 residues. The CDR3 reads CASTPSRGGDTQYF. The CDR3 nucleotides read TGTGCCAGCACTCCGTCACGCGGGGGGGATACGCAGTATTTT.

The chain couples TRBV5-3 to TRBJ1-2; 9 bases are shared with TRBD1. TRBV5-3 falls under the ORF class, with uncertain function. V shed 3 bases, J shed 8 bases, and the junction held 14 bases outside the gene matches. CDR3 length: 16 residues. CDR3 nucleotide sequence: TGTGCCAGAAGCTGGGGGACAGGGATATATGAGTGGGGCTACACCTTC. As protein: CARSWGTGIYEWGYTF.

Worth noting for this clone: This sample includes further DNA sequences coding for the same CDR3. The chain couples TRBV7-2 to TRBJ1-6; 8 positions agree with TRBD1. This CDR3 comprises 16 residues. The V gene's germline CDR1 is SGHTA and CDR2 FQGNSA. With V trimmed by 5 bases and J by 2 bases, 5 bases remained unmatched. CDR3 coding DNA: TGTGCCAGCAGCCTTCAACAGGGGGCCTATAATTCACCCCTCCACTTT. Encoded protein: CASSLQQGAYNSPLHF.

The chain uses TRBV7-2 and TRBJ2-7; weak D call: TRBD1 (5 bases). Germline assignment: CDR1 SGHTA and CDR2 FQGNSA. V was pared by 6 bases and J by 7 bases, with 22 bases between. The CDR3 contains 15 residues. The CDR3 nucleotides read TGTGCCAGCAGTATAGGTAGGGGTTCCCCCCTGGAGCAGTACTTC. Its translation is CASSIGRGSPLEQYF.

The chain uses TRBV2 and TRBJ1-2; 7 bases agree with TRBD1. The length of the CDR3 is 13 residues. CDR1 and CDR2 from the germline V gene are SNHLY and FYNNEI. J was trimmed by 5 bases and V by 1 base; bases with no gene match: 1. CDR3 loop: CASSEGGQYGYTF. The CDR3, as DNA: TGTGCCAGCAGTGAAGGGGGACAGTATGGCTACACCTTC.

The gene calls are TRBV2 and TRBJ2-7, with 7 bases lining up with TRBD1. The germline CDR1 and CDR2 sequences are SNHLY and FYNNEI. The CDR3 is 14 amino acids. Trimming at V came to 10 bases and at J to 3 bases, leaving 12 bases not matched to a gene. The CDR3 sequence: CAIRRQGRDYEQYF. CDR3 nucleotide sequence: TGTGCCATACGGAGACAGGGAAGGGACTACGAGCAGTACTTC.

The chain employs TRBV30 and TRBJ1-1; perhaps TRBD1 as D (5 bases). The CDR3 runs to 13 residues. The germline V and J ends were trimmed by 1 base and 5 bases, with 11 bases remaining between them. Germline values: CDR1 GTSNPN, CDR2 SVGIG (reference sequence). CDR3 nucleotides: TGTGCCTGGAGTGAACAGGTAGGAACTGAAGCTTTCTTT. This translates into CAWSEQVGTEAFF.

This chain links TRBV5-4 with TRBJ1-6; tentatively, D is TRBD1 (5 bases). The germline gives CDR1 SGHNT, CDR2 YYREEE (reference sequence). Trimming removed 0 bases from V and 5 bases from J, with 6 bases in between. The CDR3 sequence is 14 residues long. Here the CDR3 reads CASSLGQNNSPLHF. Written as DNA, the CDR3 is TGTGCCAGCAGCTTGGGACAGAATAATTCACCCCTCCACTTT.

The chain's CDR3 is CSVGGQGLNTEAFF. The CDR3 DNA reads as TGCAGCGTGGGGGGGCAGGGCCTGAACACTGAAGCTTTCTTT. This chain links TRBV29-1 with TRBJ1-1; TRBD1 might be the D (6 bases). The CDR3 is 14 residues long. The V gene's germline CDR1 is SQVTM and CDR2 ANQGSEA. The V end was cut by 6 bases, the J end by 0 bases, with 14 bases between.

This clone was seen a handful of times. The J gene is TRBJ1-1, the V gene TRBV19; weak D call: TRBD1 (5 bases). The CDR3 spans 17 residues. CDR1 and CDR2 from the germline V gene are LNHDA and SQIVND (reference sequence). V lost 5 bases to trimming and J lost 2 bases, with 21 bases between them. The CDR3 spells CASSPQGGLAYNTEAFF. CDR3 nucleotide sequence: TGTGCCAGTAGTCCCCAGGGAGGCCTAGCGTATAACACTGAAGCTTTCTTT.

The chain has TRBV5-1 and TRBJ1-4, with a tentative D call TRBD1 (5 bases). CDR1 is SGHRS and CDR2 is YFSETQ in the germline V gene. Trimming shortened V by 2 bases and J by 4 bases, and 15 bases separated the two germline ends. The CDR3 extends over 16 amino acids. CDR3 loop: CASSFSPQQGNEKLFF. Here the CDR3 DNA reads TGCGCCAGCAGCTTCTCCCCTCAGCAGGGTAATGAAAAACTGTTTTTT.

The sample holds many counts of this clone. The chain has TRBV7-2 and TRBJ1-2, with D unresolved. There are 13 residues in the CDR3. Germline V gene data show CDR1 as SGHTA and CDR2 as FQGNSA. V lost 8 bases and J 4 bases, leaving 14 bases between the germline ends. This CDR3 reads CASAVPRGYGYTF. The DNA for the CDR3 is TGTGCCAGCGCGGTGCCACGGGGCTATGGCTACACCTTC.

The chain recombines TRBV27 with TRBJ1-1, with D tentatively TRBD1 (5 bases). The CDR3 runs 14 residues. V was cut by 5 bases and J by 1 base, with 11 bases left in between. Germline CDR1 is MNHEY and CDR2 is SMNVEV (reference sequence). CDR3 nucleotide sequence: TGTGCCAGCAGTCTCCAGACAGCGAACACTGAAGCTTTCTTT. The encoded protein is CASSLQTANTEAFF.

The chain is built from TRBV20-1 and TRBJ2-3; perhaps TRBD2 as D (6 bases). Germline V gene sequence: CDR1 DFQATT, CDR2 SNEGSKA (reference sequence). The CDR3 has 14 residues. Trimming stripped 3 bases from V and 0 bases from J, with 10 bases between. CDR3 sequence: CSASLAVSTDTQYF. The CDR3 DNA is TGCAGTGCTAGTTTAGCGGTTAGCACAGATACGCAGTATTTT.

This chain connects TRBV5-1 to TRBJ2-3; TRBD2 agrees at 14 bases. This CDR3 region has 15 residues. The trim removed 3 bases at V and 4 bases at J, leaving 1 base unmatched. Looked up from germline, CDR1 is SGHRS and CDR2 is YFSETQ. CDR3 in DNA: TGCGCCAGCAGCTGGGGACTAGCGGGGGCAGATACGCAGTATTTT. Its protein is CASSWGLAGADTQYF.

The chain has TRBV7-3 and TRBJ2-5; D unclear. CDR1 is SGHTA and CDR2 is FQGTGA in the germline V gene. V was cut by 0 bases and J by 4 bases, with 12 bases left in between. This CDR3 contains 15 residues. CDR3: CASSLTATAPETQYF. In nucleotides, the CDR3 is TGTGCCAGCAGCTTAACAGCAACAGCCCCAGAGACCCAGTACTTC.

This chain joins TRBV7-2 and TRBJ2-5; a possible D gene is TRBD1 (6 bases). Germline V gives CDR1 SGHTA, CDR2 FQGNSA. Trimming pared 4 bases from V and 5 bases from J, leaving 17 bases between. The CDR3 is made up of 15 amino acids. For the CDR3, the DNA is TGTGCCAGCAGCTCACCAATTACAGGGTCGGAGACCCAGTACTTC. This gives the protein CASSSPITGSETQYF.

CDR3 residues: CASSARRGRGSGANVLTF. CDR3 nucleotides: TGTGCCAGTAGTGCCAGGAGGGGCAGAGGGTCTGGGGCCAACGTCCTGACTTTC. The rearrangement joins TRBV19 to TRBJ2-6, with TRBD2 as a possible D gene (6 bases). Germline lookup yields CDR1 LNHDA and CDR2 SQIVND (reference sequence). V was clipped by 5 bases and J by 1 base, with 18 bases between them. The CDR3 is made up of 18 amino acids.

The CDR3 DNA reads TGTGCCATCAGTGATGACAGGGGCATTTCACCCCTCCACTTT. Residues: CAISDDRGISPLHF. This chain connects TRBV10-3 to TRBJ1-6, with 8 bases fitting TRBD1. With 3 bases clipped from V and 9 bases from J, the junction kept 4 bases outside the gene matches. Germline values: CDR1 ENHRY, CDR2 SYGVKD. This CDR3 comprises 14 residues.